This record concerns one TCR beta chain sequence. In the original processing: Amplification of reference gene primers was used by the study to estimate nucleated cell counts. Sequenced by immunoSEQ multiplex PCR; TCRdb stores in-frame clones only, minus some. The V and J calls and clone size are taken from that table; D and trimming were inferred from the DNA. Of under 55,000 clones in the sample, over 85% were seen once. These data belong to a study of blood T cell repertoires in COVID-19. Study background: The study drew acute and convalescent COVID-19 samples from the United States, Italy and Spain. From T cells, B-cell-depleted T cells, or PBMCs came the material, which was cDNA or gDNA.

The CDR3 runs 12 residues. CDR1 SEHNR and CDR2 FQNEAQ come from the germline V gene (reference sequence). Trimming pared 5 bases from V and 6 bases from J, leaving 11 bases between. The specimen sequenced was peripheral blood. The V gene is TRBV7-9, the J gene TRBJ2-7; TRBD2 is a possible D gene (6 bases). This clonotype was obtained from a human donor in a cohort sampled during active COVID-19. CDR3 protein: CASSPGTREQYF. The CDR3 coding sequence is TGTGCCAGCAGCCCCGGGACTCGCGAGCAGTACTTC.